This is a list of T cell receptor beta chains from one sample in a study of CD8+CD57+ T cells in acquired aplastic anemia. MiXCR, run by TCRdb on the reads, gives a single entry per CDR3 protein. The sample contains about 270,000 distinct CDR3 sequences, approximately 56% of which appear only once. Sequences were obtained from sorted CD4+, CD8+, or CD8+CD57+ T cells (not recorded which) from PBMCs. The receptors shown here come from a human donor with severe aplastic anemia or a healthy control (not recorded which). Both conserved end residues are part of each CDR3.

V gene,CDR3 protein
TRBV2,CASGSNQPQHF
TRBV24-1,CATSEPHPGYTF
TRBV11-2,CASSHGTGDGGGYTF
TRBV10-3,CAIRTGAESEKLFF
TRBV7-2,CASSLQIQPQHF
TRBV9,CASSVGGERGETQYF
TRBV2,CASHHRSLAGAYEQYF
TRBV20-1,CSASIGWSSYNEQFF
TRBV20-1,CSASGDTLRSYYEQYF
TRBV5-4,CASSPEGGEAFF
TRBV15,CATSITRDHETQYF
TRBV24-1,CATSDLTAGAVDTQYF
TRBV5-6,CASTFFPGQAAYEQYF
TRBV24-1,CATSPGGLGVYGYTF
TRBV6-6,CASGRTSLDTQYF
TRBV13,CASGLTGQGSQETQYF
TRBV9,CASSARPNYEQYF
TRBV20-1,CSARDGSGSDYGYTF
TRBV20-1,CSAWTAVRQWELFF
TRBV5-1,CASSLTWSSYEQYF
TRBV5-1,CASSADNSYEQYF
TRBV6-1,CASSEAGHRGRGTEAFF
TRBV6-1,CASSEGNSIHEQYF
TRBV7-8,CASSPGGEKHF
TRBV30,CAWSVGGNGGEAFF
TRBV10-3,CAISESTPGNTIYF
TRBV7-9,CASSLVNSEQYF
TRBV11-3,CASRRGNTGELFF